These 32 T cell receptor beta chains came from one sample sequenced in a study of cytomegalovirus exposure and HLA in healthy donors. The PCR made use of 60 Vbeta and 13 Jbeta primers. Sequenced by immunoSEQ multiplex PCR; TCRdb stores in-frame clones only, minus some. The sample records about 130,000 clones, roughly three quarters being singletons. The sequenced sample was PBMCs. The source of these receptors is a male donor in good health and CMV-seronegative.

On this clone itself: One end of the junction varies from germline; a read error may be responsible. The J gene is TRBJ1-1, the V gene TRBV7-9, with D unresolved. Germline values: CDR1 SEHNR, CDR2 FQNEAQ (reference sequence). This CDR3 has 16 amino acids. The DNA for the CDR3 is TGTTCCAGCAGCATCTGGGCTGGCAGCCGGAACACTGAAGCTTTCTTT. Amino acid sequence: CSSSIWAGSRNTEAFF.

This chain uses TRBV28 with TRBJ2-3, with a possible D match to TRBD1 (6 bases). The CDR3 is 13 residues long. Per germline, CDR1 MDHEN and CDR2 SYDVKM. Trimming cost V 5 bases and J 4 bases, with 10 bases left between them. The chain's CDR3 is CASSKQGPDTQYF. In DNA, the CDR3 is TGTGCCAGCAGTAAACAGGGTCCAGATACGCAGTATTTT. Supplemented by reference TRBV28 and TRBJ2-3, the full variable domain reads DVKVTQSSRYLVKRTGEKVFLECVQDMDHENMFWYRQDPGLGLRLIYFSYDVKMKEKGDIPEGYSVSREKKERFSLILESASTNQTSMYLCASSKQGPDTQYFGPGTRLTVL.

The chain combines TRBV9 with TRBJ2-5; 11 bases are a match to TRBD2. Germline assignment: CDR1 SGDLS and CDR2 YYNGEE. The CDR3 extends over 16 amino acids. The V and J ends lost 0 bases and 4 bases, in that order; junction bases with no gene match: 5. CDR3 amino acids: CASSVGVAGGRETQYF. As DNA, the CDR3 is TGTGCCAGCAGCGTAGGGGTAGCGGGGGGGCGAGAGACCCAGTACTTC.

This clone showed up just a few times. The chain recombines TRBV5-6 with TRBJ1-6; TRBD1 matches 7 bases. This CDR3 region has 16 residues. Germline loops: CDR1 SGHDT, CDR2 YYEEEE. Trimming cost V 3 bases and J 7 bases; bases outside gene matches: 10. The CDR3 loop is CASSSEGGQRNSPLHF. The CDR3, as DNA: TGTGCCAGCAGCTCTGAGGGGGGACAGAGGAATTCACCCCTCCACTTT.

The chain uses TRBV6-1 and TRBJ1-5, with TRBD1 matching 9 bases. Germline lookup yields CDR1 MNHNS and CDR2 SASEGT. CDR3 size: 14 residues. The J segment lost 7 bases and the V segment lost 4 bases, leaving 5 bases of the junction unmatched. CDR3: CASSAQQGAQPQHF. CDR3 sequence (DNA): TGTGCCAGCAGTGCCCAACAGGGGGCCCAGCCCCAGCATTTT.

The chain employs TRBV7-2 and TRBJ1-5, with D unclear. The CDR3 runs 14 residues. V gave up 1 base and J gave up 4 bases, with 8 bases separating them. Germline loops: CDR1 SGHTA, CDR2 FQGNSA. The CDR3 DNA reads TGTGCCAGCAGCTTAGTGCAGGTTAATCAGCCCCAGCATTTT. As protein: CASSLVQVNQPQHF.

This clone was seen a single time. This rearrangement joins TRBV5-4 to TRBJ2-1; TRBD2 agrees at 14 bases. Trimming at V came to 4 bases and at J to 4 bases, leaving 7 bases not matched to a gene. Germline CDR1 reads SGHNT; CDR2 reads YYREEE (reference sequence). CDR3 length: 17 residues. CDR3 coding DNA: TGTGCCAGCAGCCCGGGGACTAGCGGGGGCCTTTACAATGAGCAGTTCTTC. Translated, it gives CASSPGTSGGLYNEQFF.

The chain links TRBV13 to TRBJ2-7; TRBD2 aligns across 13 bases. CDR1 is PRHDT, CDR2 FYEKMQ, per germline (reference sequence). V trimming: 3 bases; J trimming: 0 bases; junction bases outside the gene matches: 8. The CDR3 sequence is 18 residues long. The CDR3 region has the DNA TGTGCCAGCAGCTTCCGACTAGCGGGGGGCGTAAGCTCCTACGAGCAGTACTTC. Its translation is CASSFRLAGGVSSYEQYF.

The rearrangement uses TRBV5-1 and TRBJ1-4; no definite D call. Germline V lookup: CDR1 SGHRS, CDR2 YFSETQ. This CDR3 spans 14 amino acids. Trimming removed 0 bases at V and 8 bases at J, with 11 bases between. CDR3: CASSLEGPGEKLFF. The CDR3 DNA reads TGCGCCAGCAGCTTGGAAGGGCCGGGGGAAAAACTGTTTTTT.

V and J are TRBV11-3 and TRBJ2-3; D remains unclear. The CDR3 covers 16 residues. The germline V and J ends were trimmed by 1 base and 5 bases, with 16 bases remaining between them. Germline loops: CDR1 SGHNT, CDR2 YENEEA. This CDR3 is CASSLGFQVPLDTQYF. The CDR3 DNA follows: TGTGCCAGCAGCTTAGGGTTTCAGGTTCCGTTAGATACGCAGTATTTT.

The chain joins TRBV7-2 to TRBJ2-1, with D maybe TRBD1 (6 bases). This CDR3 contains 13 residues. The germline gives CDR1 SGHTA, CDR2 FQGNSA. Trimming took 4 bases from V and 9 from J, leaving 13 bases between them. Here the CDR3 DNA reads TGTGCCAGCAGCTCCTATACAGGGAGTGAGCAGTTCTTC. Protein product: CASSSYTGSEQFF.

Regarding this clone: Additional DNA sequences in this sample encode the identical CDR3. The V gene is TRBV18, the J gene TRBJ2-5, with D unclear. Germline loops: CDR1 KGHSH, CDR2 LQKENI. V was clipped by 1 base and J by 1 base, with 4 bases between them. The CDR3 contains 13 residues. CDR3 loop: CASSPRGQETQYF. For the CDR3, the DNA is TGTGCCAGCTCACCACGAGGCCAAGAGACCCAGTACTTC. Together with reference TRBV18 and TRBJ2-5, the CDR3 gives the full variable domain: NAGVMQNPRHLVRRRGQEARLRCSPMKGHSHVYWYRQLPEEGLKFMVYLQKENIIDESGMPKERFSAEFPKEGPSILRIQQVVRGDSAAYFCASSPRGQETQYFGPGTRLLVL.

The CDR3 loop reads CAIQGQGSYGYTF. Written as DNA, the CDR3 is TGTGCCATCCAAGGACAGGGGAGCTATGGCTACACCTTC. The V gene is TRBV10-3, the J gene TRBJ1-2; 9 bases fit TRBD1. The CDR3 runs 13 residues. Trimming took 8 bases from V and 4 from J; bases not matched to a gene: 5. Per germline, CDR1 ENHRY and CDR2 SYGVKD.

This clone was observed a single time. This chain joins TRBV7-2 and TRBJ2-1; 7 positions agree with TRBD1. CDR3 length equals 15 residues. V lost 3 bases and J lost 3; bases outside the gene matches: 5. The germline V gene encodes CDR1 SGHTA and CDR2 FQGNSA. CDR3 sequence reads: CASSLAGGDYNEQFF. CDR3 bases: TGTGCCAGCAGCTTGGCAGGGGGTGACTACAATGAGCAGTTCTTC.

This clone turned up a few times. The rearrangement joins TRBV5-1 to TRBJ1-4, with 9 nucleotides matching TRBD1. V was pared by 3 bases and J by 1 base, with 4 bases of the junction left unmatched. CDR1 is SGHRS, CDR2 YFSETQ, per germline. The length of the CDR3 is 16 residues. The CDR3 sequence is CASSYTGGVTNEKLFF. As DNA, the CDR3 is TGCGCCAGCAGCTATACAGGGGGCGTAACTAATGAAAAACTGTTTTTT.

This clone was seen a few times. This chain joins TRBV15 and TRBJ1-2; D is uncertain. Trimming removed 3 bases at V and 5 bases at J, with 16 bases between. The CDR3 covers 15 residues. The germline V gene has CDR1 LNHNV and CDR2 YYDKDF (reference sequence). The CDR3 nucleotides are TGTGCCACCAGCAGGCCCGGGGATGGAGTATATGGCTACACCTTC. Translating gives CATSRPGDGVYGYTF.

The chain joins TRBV11-3 to TRBJ2-7; 8 nucleotides agree with TRBD1. V was pared by 1 base and J by 0 bases, with 2 bases of the junction left unmatched. This CDR3 is built from 15 residues. Germline assignment: CDR1 SGHNT and CDR2 YENEEA. CDR3 in amino acids: CASSLGDRISYEQYF. For the CDR3, the DNA is TGTGCCAGCAGCTTAGGGGACAGGATCTCCTACGAGCAGTACTTC.

This chain joins TRBV9 and TRBJ1-4; D may be TRBD1 (5 bases). CDR1 and CDR2 (germline): SGDLS, YYNGEE. The CDR3 is 14 amino acids. V gave up 2 bases and J gave up 3 bases, with 8 bases separating them. This chain's CDR3 is CASSVQGSNEKLFF. DNA for the CDR3: TGTGCCAGCAGCGTTCAGGGATCTAATGAAAAACTGTTTTTT.

J is TRBJ2-5 and V is TRBV7-9; no clear D. CDR1 and CDR2 (germline): SEHNR, FQNEAQ (reference sequence). This CDR3 has 14 residues. Trimming left V 4 bases short and J 6 bases short, with 15 bases between. CDR3 sequence (DNA): TGTGCCAGCAGCTCCGGGTCTTCTACAAAGACCCAGTACTTC. As protein: CASSSGSSTKTQYF.

The CDR3 bases are TGTGCCAGCAGCCACGGGACTGCCTCCACAGATACGCAGTATTTT. This sequence encodes CASSHGTASTDTQYF. V gene TRBV7-9 combines with J gene TRBJ2-3; tentatively, D is TRBD2 (6 bases). Trimming stripped 5 bases from V and 2 bases from J, with 14 bases between. The CDR3 runs to 15 residues. Germline V gene lookup returns CDR1 SEHNR and CDR2 FQNEAQ (reference sequence). Looking up the rest from reference TRBV7-9 and TRBJ2-3 gives the full variable domain: DTGVSQNPRHKITKRGQNVTFRCDPISEHNRLYWYRQTLGQGPEFLTYFQNEAQLEKSRLLSDRFSAERPKGSFSTLEIQRTEQGDSAMYLCASSHGTASTDTQYFGPGTRLTVL.

V usage is TRBV4-1 and J usage is TRBJ1-1, with D hard to call. CDR1 and CDR2 (germline): MGHRA, YSYEKL. The length of the CDR3 is 14 residues. Trimming stripped 0 bases from V and 5 bases from J, with 10 bases between. The CDR3 sequence is CASSQEPGGTEAFF. The CDR3 DNA sequence: TGCGCCAGCAGCCAAGAGCCAGGAGGGACTGAAGCTTTCTTT.

The V and J genes are TRBV9 and TRBJ2-1; 12 positions agree with TRBD1. Germline CDR1 reads SGDLS; CDR2 reads YYNGEE. J was trimmed by 4 bases and V by 4 bases; bases with no gene match: 6. CDR3 length: 16 amino acids. The CDR3 DNA reads TGTGCCAGCAGCCCTGGGGGACAGGGGGCTTACAATGAGCAGTTCTTC. This gives the protein CASSPGGQGAYNEQFF.

This sequence joins TRBV7-3 and TRBJ2-5; 8 nucleotides align to TRBD2. The CDR3 is made up of 14 amino acids. The germline CDR1 and CDR2 sequences are SGHTA and FQGTGA. V lost 5 bases, J lost 4 bases, and 6 bases stayed unmatched. The CDR3 region has the DNA TGTGCCAGCAGCCCCGCGGGGGGATCAGAGACCCAGTACTTC. Translation: CASSPAGGSETQYF. Complete variable domain (other parts from reference TRBV7-3 and TRBJ2-5): GAGVSQTPSNKVTEKGKYVELRCDPISGHTALYWYRQSLGQGPEFLIYFQGTGAADDSGLPNDRFFAVRPEGSVSTLKIQRTERGDSAVYLCASSPAGGSETQYFGPGTRLLVL.

The rearrangement uses TRBV19 and TRBJ2-1, with 8 bases identical to TRBD2. CDR1 and CDR2 from the germline V gene are LNHDA and SQIVND (reference sequence). The CDR3 spans 12 residues. The V and J ends lost 7 bases and 9 bases, in that order; junction bases with no gene match: 5. The CDR3 region is CASNGGEGEQFF. DNA for the CDR3: TGTGCCAGTAACGGGGGGGAAGGTGAGCAGTTCTTC.

This chain links TRBV5-1 with TRBJ2-2, with 9 bases matching TRBD1. Germline CDR1 SGHRS, CDR2 YFSETQ. The CDR3 loop spans 14 amino acids. Unmatched junction bases numbered 2, after V lost 3 bases and J lost 5 bases. The CDR3 DNA follows: TGCGCCAGCAGCTGGACAGGGGAAACCGGGGAGCTGTTTTTT. Translated, it gives CASSWTGETGELFF.

The genes are TRBV27 and TRBJ1-1; the D is unclear. Germline V lookup: CDR1 MNHEY, CDR2 SMNVEV (reference sequence). The CDR3 extends over 16 amino acids. Trimming shortened V by 3 bases and J by 0 bases, and 14 bases separated the two germline ends. The CDR3 nucleotides are TGTGCCAGCAGTTTTGAGGGCAGTGCTTTGAACACTGAAGCTTTCTTT. It encodes CASSFEGSALNTEAFF.

CDR3 sequence reads: CAWSVWRGPNTGELFF. The CDR3 coding sequence is TGTGCCTGGAGTGTATGGCGGGGGCCTAACACCGGGGAGCTGTTTTTT. V is TRBV30 and J is TRBJ2-2; perhaps TRBD2 as D (7 bases). The V gene's germline CDR1 is GTSNPN and CDR2 SVGIG (reference sequence). V was shortened by 0 bases and J by 2 bases, with 13 bases between the two germline ends. The CDR3 consists of 16 residues.

The chain has TRBV27 and TRBJ1-4, with a possible D match to TRBD1 (6 bases). V was trimmed by 3 bases and J by 3 bases, leaving 14 bases between them. Germline assignment: CDR1 MNHEY and CDR2 SMNVEV (reference sequence). The CDR3 spans 16 residues. DNA of the CDR3: TGTGCCAGCAGTTTTGCGGGCGGGGGCCCTAATGAAAAACTGTTTTTT. Its protein is CASSFAGGGPNEKLFF.

This rearrangement joins TRBV4-3 to TRBJ2-5, with unresolved D. Germline V gene sequence: CDR1 LGHNA, CDR2 YSLEER. This CDR3 contains 14 residues. V was pared by 0 bases and J by 5 bases, with 10 bases between. This CDR3 reads CASSQEAGGETQYF. CDR3 sequence (DNA): TGCGCCAGCAGCCAAGAGGCAGGTGGTGAGACCCAGTACTTC.

V gene TRBV14 combines with J gene TRBJ1-1, with 8 bases lining up with TRBD1. This CDR3 region has 16 residues. Germline V lookup: CDR1 SGHDN, CDR2 FVKESK. The V segment lost 2 bases and the J segment 0 bases; nucleotides outside the gene matches: 5. This CDR3 reads CASSQPRQGMNTEAFF. In DNA form, the CDR3 reads TGTGCCAGCAGCCAACCTAGACAGGGGATGAACACTGAAGCTTTCTTT.

Turning to this clone: Additional DNA sequences in this sample encode the identical CDR3. This chain links TRBV18 with TRBJ2-7, with 9 bases that match TRBD1. Per germline, CDR1 KGHSH and CDR2 LQKENI. The CDR3 totals 15 residues. The V and J ends lost 3 bases and 3 bases, in that order; junction bases with no gene match: 6. This chain's CDR3 is CASSPSGTGNYEQYF. Written as DNA, the CDR3 is TGTGCCAGCTCACCTTCCGGGACAGGGAACTACGAGCAGTACTTC.

The chain couples TRBV30 to TRBJ2-3, with 10 bases that match TRBD2. There are 14 residues in the CDR3. CDR1 and CDR2 from the germline V gene are GTSNPN and SVGIG (reference sequence). Trimming removed 0 bases from V and 3 bases from J; junction bases left unmatched: 0. CDR3 residues: CAWSVSGGTDTQYF. CDR3 DNA sequence: TGTGCCTGGAGTGTTAGCGGGGGGACAGATACGCAGTATTTT.